This TCR beta chain was identified during a study of blood T cells in healthy people across ages (dated by TCRdb to 2013 to 2016). Looking at the study overall: In model experiments, roughly one uniquely barcoded TCR beta cDNA molecule per two T cells was captured by template switching. Two additional independent replicas of 1 million unique cDNA reads from the same blood draw were analyzed for two donors (one aged 18 to 29 and one aged 80 or older). To avoid experimental bias, donors of different ages were spread randomly across the sequencing lanes. The donors were split into four age groups: young (average around 17 years), middle-aged (roughly 42), aged (approximately 60) and long-lived (approximately 80). The study measured age-related changes in TCR beta repertoire diversity using deep sequencing normalized with unique cDNA molecular identifiers.

To note about this clonotype: Its cognate antigen has yet to be identified. In this CDR3 the conserved last residue, phenylalanine or tryptophan, is missing, so a read error is likely.

Libraries were made using 5' RACE. The run used an Illumina HiSeq 2500. The second PCR ran for about 6 to 11 cycles and used a J-beta primer mix along with a sample-barcoded 5' primer. A template-switch 5' adaptor carrying 12 random nucleotides introduced a unique molecular identifier onto each TCR beta cDNA molecule. At least 3 million CDR3-containing paired-end reads were obtained from each sample. The Mint cDNA synthesis kit, primed by a TRBC-specific oligonucleotide, was used to synthesize first-strand cDNA from all RNA. Following uracil-DNA glycosylase treatment, a first 18-cycle PCR with universal primers M1SS and BC2_uni_R was performed on all cDNA. Turning to the authors' computational methods: Normalization of each sample was performed by random selection of 1 million high-quality reads, each carrying a distinct molecular identifier. Reads with shared molecular identifiers were discarded instead of being binned into consensus sequences. MiTCR, run with a Q25 quality threshold and the strictest error-elimination algorithm, handled CDR3 identification, clonotype clustering and error correction. A nonparametric unseen species model with Euler transformation was used to estimate a lower bound on total TCR beta diversity. TCRdb passed the public sequencing reads through fastp at Q25 and MiXCR, retaining productive beta sequences. Identical CDR3 protein sequences are pooled into one entry, listed with their most common genes and DNA. TCRdb's processing, not the authors', yielded these V and J calls. This sample has 1.5 million to 2 million distinct CDR3 sequences in its table, and roughly 27% of those were observed once. Roughly 8% of the sample lies in the top ten.

Termini included, the CDR3 measures 15 amino acids. Left in the record is the CDR3 DNA by itself, 45 bases read in frame from the first base. Via the germline V gene, CDR1 is SGHTA and CDR2 FQGNSA. Donors were roughly 40 systemically healthy Caucasian individuals from Russia aged 6 to 90 years. Each donor gave approximately 9.3 milliliters of peripheral blood, collected into EDTA-treated Vacutainer tubes. PBMCs were isolated by Ficoll-Paque density-gradient centrifugation, with at least 6 million obtained per sample. Total RNA, at least 5 micrograms per sample, was extracted from PBMCs with Trizol reagent. Naive CD45RAhigh/CD27high T cell percentages were measured by flow cytometry on a PBMC aliquot from every donor. The research as a whole found: There was a strong correlation between observed TCR beta diversity and the percentage of naive T cells measured by flow cytometry. The long-lived group showed more naive CD4+ T cells, fewer expanded clones and increased TCR diversity than the aged group, suggesting age selection. Estimates of total diversity based on one million sequenced T cells were considered lower bounds and underestimates. Since profiling was done on bulk unsorted PBMCs, naive and antigen-experienced compartments could not be conclusively compared. Because the CMV infection status of the donors was unknown, age-related changes in expanded clonotypes may potentially have been confounded. Observed TCR beta diversity per million T cells fell roughly linearly with age, and a significant reduction was already apparent by age about 36.

The chain is assembled from TRBV7-2 and TRBJ2-4, with TRBD2 tentatively as D gene (6 bases match). The assigned J gene may be wrong: the sequence end matches TRBJ2-7 better. The source of this sequence is a woman in her twenties or thirties in good health. Sequencing used blood. The CDR3 reads as follows: CASNSPGDGSYEQYY. In nucleotides, the sequence is TGTGCCAGCAACTCGCCGGGGGACGGGTCCTACGAGCAGTACTAC.